This TCR beta chain came from a study of T cell changes during pregnancy in multiple sclerosis. Germline V gene data show CDR1 as MNHEY and CDR2 as SVGAGI. Trimming left V 4 bases short and J 4 bases short, with 17 bases between. The CDR3 covers 15 residues. Clones were sequenced by immunoSEQ multiplex PCR, and TCRdb holds only the in-frame ones, with some missing. The sample contains about 26,000 clones, 89% of which appear only once. Sequenced material: CD8+ T cells from peripheral blood mononuclear cells, taken in the second trimester of pregnancy. The rearrangement uses TRBV6-5 and TRBJ2-7; D might be TRBD2 (6 bases). The sequence came from a female donor with multiple sclerosis, enrolled in a pregnancy study. The CDR3 sequence is CASSFSDWGGYEQYF. CDR3 bases: TGTGCCAGCAGTTTTTCGGACTGGGGAGGATACGAGCAGTACTTC.